A selection of T cell receptor beta chains follows, all from one sample in a study of blood T cells in healthy people across ages. TCRdb called the 5' RACE reads again in MiXCR, with one record for every CDR3 protein. This table holds about 750,000 distinct CDR3 sequences, roughly 53% found once. Sequencing used blood. The receptors stem from a man aged 80 or over in good health. CDR3s include the opening cysteine and the closing phenylalanine or tryptophan. The order of the fields is J gene, clone size, D gene, V gene, CDR3 protein, CDR3 DNA. A D gene is named only where the DNA matches it firmly. The size entry is marked missing in some rows and otherwise reads once, few, many or a size class.

TRBJ2-6,-,-,TRBV5-1,CATSSGAHSGANVLTF,TGCGCCACCTCCAGCGGAGCTCACTCTGGGGCCAACGTCCTGACTTTC
TRBJ2-7,few,-,TRBV15,CATSRDGAYEQYF,TGTGCCACCAGCAGAGATGGGGCCTACGAGCAGTACTTC
TRBJ2-5,-,-,TRBV11-2,CASSPRPGGETQYF,TGTGCCAGCAGCCCCCGCCCTGGCGGGGAGACCCAGTACTTC
TRBJ1-4,few,-,TRBV27,CASRPQGFNEKLFF,TGTGCCAGCAGACCCCAGGGGTTTAATGAAAAACTGTTTTTT
TRBJ2-7,-,-,TRBV11-2,CASSHFRSVRGASYEQYF,TGCGCCAGCAGCCATTTCAGGTCCGTGAGGGGCGCCTCCTACGAGCAGTACTTC
TRBJ2-3,-,TRBD2,TRBV20-1,CSARSTRSSGSRGTQYF,TGCAGTGCTAGAAGCACCCGGTCAAGCGGGAGTAGGGGTACGCAGTATTTT
TRBJ2-7,-,TRBD2,TRBV15,CATSRPGVSGRNTYEQYF,TGTGCCACCAGCAGACCCGGGGTTAGCGGGAGGAACACCTACGAGCAGTACTTC
TRBJ2-7,-,-,TRBV6-6,CASRPYHTSNYYEQYF,TGTGCCAGCAGGCCCTATCATACTAGTAACTACTACGAGCAGTACTTC
TRBJ1-2,many,-,TRBV29-1,CSYKDGLYGYTF,TGCAGCTATAAGGACGGGCTCTATGGCTACACCTTC
TRBJ2-5,-,TRBD2,TRBV7-2,CASSLLSGGGTQYF,TGTGCCAGCAGCTTACTGTCCGGGGGGGGGACCCAGTACTTC
TRBJ2-7,-,-,TRBV20-1,CSARDGRGGYEQYF,TGCAGTGCTAGAGACGGGAGAGGAGGCTACGAGCAGTACTTC
TRBJ1-2,few,-,TRBV20-1,CSAREPGNNYGYTF,TGCAGTGCTAGAGAACCCGGCAACAACTATGGCTACACCTTC
TRBJ2-1,-,TRBD2,TRBV24-1,CATSDPGLAGMYNEQFF,TGTGCCACCAGTGACCCCGGACTAGCGGGGATGTACAATGAGCAGTTCTTC
TRBJ1-4,-,-,TRBV18,CASSPSLREVGEKLFF,TGTGCCAGCTCACCTTCCCTTCGGGAGGTTGGTGAAAAACTGTTTTTT
TRBJ2-1,-,-,TRBV10-1,CASRDRSDGGRFF,TGCGCCAGCAGGGATCGATCGGACGGCGGCAGGTTCTTC
TRBJ2-7,-,-,TRBV5-1,CASSPPLSSYEQYF,TGCGCCAGCAGCCCCCCACTGAGCTCCTACGAGCAGTACTTC
TRBJ2-7,-,-,TRBV6-5,CASSYTGSHEQYF,TGTGCCAGCAGTTACACCGGGAGCCACGAGCAGTACTTC
TRBJ2-1,-,-,TRBV28,CASSLVVAGVTIYNEQFF,TGTGCCAGCAGTTTAGTCGTCGCAGGGGTGACGATCTACAATGAGCAGTTCTTC
TRBJ2-3,-,TRBD1,TRBV12-3/TRBV12-4,CASSLRGQGIPDTQYF,TGTGCCAGCAGTTTAAGGGGACAGGGAATTCCAGATACGCAGTATTTT
TRBJ2-1,-,-,TRBV4-1,CASSPARGANNEQFF,TGCGCCAGCAGCCCTGCGCGCGGGGCTAACAATGAGCAGTTCTTC
TRBJ2-7,-,-,TRBV6-1,CASNHYPDHEQYF,TGTGCCAGCAATCACTACCCGGACCACGAGCAGTACTTC
TRBJ2-1,-,TRBD1,TRBV14,CASQDRNYNEQFF,TGTGCCAGCCAGGACAGGAATTACAATGAGCAGTTCTTC
TRBJ2-2,-,-,TRBV6-4,CASSDRNTGELFF,TGTGCCAGCAGTGACAGGAACACCGGGGAGCTGTTTTTT